The text below deals with one T cell receptor beta chain. During active infection, Seattle patients enrolled and were then monitored through disease. The data were obtained in a study of blood T cell repertoires in COVID-19. Study at large: Sites across the United States, Italy and Spain contributed samples from acute and convalescent COVID-19. In each case, the material was cDNA or gDNA derived from T cells, B-cell-depleted T cells, or PBMCs.

Profiled with immunoSEQ multiplex PCR; TCRdb holds only in-frame clones, not every one. The sample comprises fewer than 200,000 clones, approximately 81% of which are singletons, and under 8.5% rests with the top ten. Trimming cost V 4 bases and J 0 bases, with 10 bases left between them. This CDR3 is built from 15 residues. Germline V gene lookup returns CDR1 SGHVS and CDR2 FNYEAQ. Input material: peripheral blood. The chain employs TRBV7-6 and TRBJ1-3; D unresolved. The TCR was taken from a woman in her fifties or sixties with COVID-19, enrolled during active disease. Here the CDR3 DNA reads TGTGCCAGCAGCTCGGGTTTCGGCTCTGGAAACACCATATATTTT. This translates into CASSSGFGSGNTIYF.